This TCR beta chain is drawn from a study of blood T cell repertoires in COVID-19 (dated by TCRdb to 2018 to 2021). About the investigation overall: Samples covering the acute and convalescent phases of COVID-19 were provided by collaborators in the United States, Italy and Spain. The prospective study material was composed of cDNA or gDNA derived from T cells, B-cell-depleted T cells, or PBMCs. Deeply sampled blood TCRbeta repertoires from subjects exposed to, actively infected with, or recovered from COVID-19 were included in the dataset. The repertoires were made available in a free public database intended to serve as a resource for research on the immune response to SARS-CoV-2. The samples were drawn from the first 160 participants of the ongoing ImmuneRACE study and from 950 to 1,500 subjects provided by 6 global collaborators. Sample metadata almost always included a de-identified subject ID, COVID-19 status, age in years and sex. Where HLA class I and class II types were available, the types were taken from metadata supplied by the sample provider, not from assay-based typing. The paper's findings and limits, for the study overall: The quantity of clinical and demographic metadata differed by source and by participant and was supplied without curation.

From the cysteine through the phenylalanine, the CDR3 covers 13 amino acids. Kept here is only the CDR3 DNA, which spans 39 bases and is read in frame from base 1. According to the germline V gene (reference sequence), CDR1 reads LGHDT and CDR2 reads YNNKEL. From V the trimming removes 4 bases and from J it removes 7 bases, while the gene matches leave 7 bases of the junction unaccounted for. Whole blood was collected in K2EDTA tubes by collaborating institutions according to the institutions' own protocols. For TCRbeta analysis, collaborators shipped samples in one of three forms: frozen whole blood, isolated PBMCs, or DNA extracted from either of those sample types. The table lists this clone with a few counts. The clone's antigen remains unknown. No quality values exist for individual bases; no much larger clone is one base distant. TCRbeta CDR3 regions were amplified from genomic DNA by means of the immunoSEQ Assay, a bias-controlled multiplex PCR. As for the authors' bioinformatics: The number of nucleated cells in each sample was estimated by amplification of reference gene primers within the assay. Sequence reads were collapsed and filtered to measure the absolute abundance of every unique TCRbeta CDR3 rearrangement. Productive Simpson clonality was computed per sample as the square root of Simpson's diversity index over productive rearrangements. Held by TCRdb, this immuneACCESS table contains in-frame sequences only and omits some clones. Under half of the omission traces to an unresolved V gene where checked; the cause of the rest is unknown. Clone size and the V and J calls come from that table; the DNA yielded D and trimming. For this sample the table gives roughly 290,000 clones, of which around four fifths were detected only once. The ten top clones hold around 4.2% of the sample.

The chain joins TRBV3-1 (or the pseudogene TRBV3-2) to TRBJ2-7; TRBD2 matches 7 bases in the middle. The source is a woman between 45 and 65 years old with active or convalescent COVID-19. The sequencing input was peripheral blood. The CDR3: CASSPSPGREQYF. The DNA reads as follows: TGTGCCAGCAGCCCTTCACCCGGGAGGGAGCAGTACTTC.